This T cell receptor beta chain was recorded in a study of neurological immune-mediated disorders. TCRdb re-called the 5' RACE reads through MiXCR, storing one row per CDR3 protein. The sample yields around 71,000 distinct CDR3 sequences, roughly an eighth seen once. The time point is: longitudinal time-point 1 (baseline). This clonotype has at least ten counts. The germline gives CDR1 SEHNR, CDR2 FQNEAQ (reference sequence). The V and J ends lost 2 bases and 4 bases respectively, with 12 bases between them. CDR3 length: 15 residues. This chain uses TRBV7-9 with TRBJ2-1; D unclear. The source of this sequence is a female donor with HTLV-1-associated myelopathy (HAM/TSP). Sequenced input: PBMCs. The CDR3 region is CASSLRGALYNEQFF. CDR3 DNA: TGTGCCAGCAGCTTAAGAGGAGCTTTATACAATGAGCAGTTCTTC.